The clone carrying this T cell receptor beta chain was recorded a few times. Its target is not known. The CDR3 runs 14 residues. CDR1 is SGHRS and CDR2 is YFSETQ in the germline V gene. Trimming removed 0 bases at V and 7 bases at J, with 13 bases between. TCRdb re-analysed the 5' RACE reads in MiXCR, keeping a single row per CDR3 protein. This table holds roughly 150,000 distinct CDR3 sequences, 10% to 15% found once. This entry belongs to a study of T-cell memory formation after mild COVID-19. Findings and limits, study-wide: Proof of SARS-CoV-2 specificity was absent for the second-wave clones that crested on day 37. CD4+ contracting clones were found mainly in CM and EM, and CD8+ ones in EMRA.

The TCR was taken from a man younger than 35 who had mild COVID-19 (a few samples of this study predate the infection). Cell type and time point are not known. The chain couples TRBV5-1 to TRBJ1-1; D not resolved. The sequenced sample consisted of PBMCs or a T cell subset sorted from them (not recorded which). The CDR3 spells CASSLASTGSEAFF. The DNA for the CDR3 is TGCGCCAGCAGCTTGGCCAGTACCGGGAGTGAAGCTTTCTTT.